Listed here are 7 T cell receptor beta chains from one sample, sequenced in a study of shared clonotypes between healthy human individuals. The table came from immunoSEQ multiplex PCR; TCRdb's copy has only in-frame clones and leaves some out. The data contain about a million clones, around 77% of them singletons. The sequenced sample was memory CD4+ T cells from PBMCs. Subset noted: CD45RA-negative fraction. These receptors were taken from a man between 18 and 29 years old in good health. Some clones in this sample may be carry-over from other donors' samples.

The chain carries TRBV10-2 and TRBJ2-2; 8 bases are a match to TRBD1. Germline lookup yields CDR1 WSHSY and CDR2 SAAADI. With 4 bases clipped from V and 6 bases from J, the junction kept 7 bases outside the gene matches. The CDR3 is 15 residues long. CDR3 region: CASSAADRDAGELFF. CDR3 DNA: TGCGCCAGCAGTGCCGCGGACAGGGACGCCGGGGAGCTGTTTTTT.

The rearrangement joins TRBV6-1 to TRBJ1-3, with unresolved D. The CDR3 is made up of 15 amino acids. Trimming pared 2 bases from V and 0 bases from J, leaving 8 bases between. Germline CDR1 MNHNS, CDR2 SASEGT. CDR3 in DNA: TGTGCCAGCAGTGAATTGCAGAGCTCTGGAAACACCATATATTTT. This encodes CASSELQSSGNTIYF.

The chain is built from TRBV6-5 and TRBJ2-1; D not resolved. The CDR3 length is 13 residues. Looked up from germline, CDR1 is MNHEY and CDR2 is SVGAGI. Trimming stripped 5 bases from V and 4 bases from J, with 9 bases between. CDR3 sequence reads: CASSPGPYNEQFF. The CDR3 coding sequence is TGTGCCAGCAGTCCCGGACCGTACAATGAGCAGTTCTTC.

On this clone: It differs at one base from a far larger clone, so likely a read error. The chain employs TRBV29-1 and TRBJ1-1; D is unresolved. CDR1 and CDR2 from the germline V gene are SQVTM and ANQGSEA. This CDR3 has 12 amino acids. Trimming pared 5 bases from V and 4 bases from J, leaving 11 bases between. CDR3 sequence (DNA): TGCAGCGTTTCTTCGGGGAGCACTGAAGCTTTCTTT. This sequence encodes CSVSSGSTEAFF.

The J gene is TRBJ2-7, the V gene TRBV7-9; D not certain. The V gene's germline CDR1 is SEHNR and CDR2 FQNEAQ (reference sequence). Trimming took off 5 bases at V and 2 bases at J, with 4 bases between the two ends. This CDR3 contains 11 residues. The chain's CDR3 is CASSPTYEQYF. CDR3 in DNA: TGTGCCAGCAGCCCTACCTACGAGCAGTACTTC.

V usage is TRBV28 and J usage is TRBJ1-2; D unresolved. The CDR3 contains 13 residues. Germline V gene data show CDR1 as MDHEN and CDR2 as SYDVKM. The ends were cut back, 2 bases at V and 3 bases at J, with 7 bases in the middle. Here the CDR3 reads CASSLMRYYGYTF. DNA of the CDR3: TGTGCCAGCAGTTTAATGAGATACTATGGCTACACCTTC.

The CDR3 is CASSPDVGSYNEQFF. The CDR3 DNA follows: TGCGCCAGCAGCCCTGACGTGGGCTCCTACAATGAGCAGTTCTTC. The V gene is TRBV5-1, the J gene TRBJ2-1; D not certain. The length of the CDR3 is 15 residues. V was pared by 4 bases and J by 0 bases, with 11 bases between. Germline assignment: CDR1 SGHRS and CDR2 YFSETQ.